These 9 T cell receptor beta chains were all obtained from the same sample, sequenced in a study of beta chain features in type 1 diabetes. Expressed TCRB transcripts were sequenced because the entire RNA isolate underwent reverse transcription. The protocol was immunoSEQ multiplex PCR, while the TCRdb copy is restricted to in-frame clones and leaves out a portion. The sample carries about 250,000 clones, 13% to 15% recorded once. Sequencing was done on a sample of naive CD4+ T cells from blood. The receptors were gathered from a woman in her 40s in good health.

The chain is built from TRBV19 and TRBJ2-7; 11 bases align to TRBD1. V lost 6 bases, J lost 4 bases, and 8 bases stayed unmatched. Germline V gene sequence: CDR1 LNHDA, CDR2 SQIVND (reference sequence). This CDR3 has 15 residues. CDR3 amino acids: CASSLTGTGGYEQYF. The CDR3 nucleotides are TGTGCCAGTAGCTTAACCGGGACAGGGGGATACGAGCAGTACTTC.

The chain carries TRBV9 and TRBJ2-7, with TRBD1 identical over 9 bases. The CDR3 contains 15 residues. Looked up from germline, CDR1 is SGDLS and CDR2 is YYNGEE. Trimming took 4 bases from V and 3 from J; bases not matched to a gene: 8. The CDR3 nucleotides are TGTGCCAGCAGCACCTCCGGGACAGGGTTCTACGAGCAGTACTTC. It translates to CASSTSGTGFYEQYF.

CDR3 loop: CAISESGGRGTEAFF. CDR3 coding DNA: TGTGCCATCAGTGAGTCGGGGGGAAGGGGCACTGAAGCTTTCTTT. The chain carries TRBV10-3 and TRBJ1-1; D possibly corresponds to TRBD1 (5 bases). CDR1 ENHRY and CDR2 SYGVKD come from the germline V gene. CDR3 length: 15 amino acids. V was trimmed by 0 bases and J by 4 bases, leaving 12 bases between them.

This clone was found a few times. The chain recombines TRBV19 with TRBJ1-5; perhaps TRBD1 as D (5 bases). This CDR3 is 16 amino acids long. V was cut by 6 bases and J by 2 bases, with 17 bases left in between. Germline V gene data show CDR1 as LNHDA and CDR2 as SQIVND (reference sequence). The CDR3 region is CASSLEVARGNQPQHF. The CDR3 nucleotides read TGTGCCAGTAGCCTTGAGGTGGCCAGGGGCAATCAGCCCCAGCATTTT. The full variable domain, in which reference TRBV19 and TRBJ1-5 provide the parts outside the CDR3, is DGGITQSPKYLFRKEGQNVTLSCEQNLNHDAMYWYRQDPGQGLRLIYYSQIVNDFQKGDIAEGYSVSREKKESFPLTVTSAQKNPTAFYLCASSLEVARGNQPQHFGDGTRLSIL.

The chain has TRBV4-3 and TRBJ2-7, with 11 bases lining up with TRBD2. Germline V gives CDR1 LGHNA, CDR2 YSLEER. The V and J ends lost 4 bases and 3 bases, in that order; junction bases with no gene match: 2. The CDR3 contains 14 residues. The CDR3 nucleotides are TGCGCCAGCAGCCCTAGCGGGGGGTACTACGAGCAGTACTTC. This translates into CASSPSGGYYEQYF.

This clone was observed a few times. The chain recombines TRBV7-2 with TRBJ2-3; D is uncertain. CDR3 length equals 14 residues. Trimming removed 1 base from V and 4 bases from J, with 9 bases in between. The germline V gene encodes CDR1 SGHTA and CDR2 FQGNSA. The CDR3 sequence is CASSLVVAPDTQYF. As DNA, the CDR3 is TGTGCCAGCAGCTTAGTAGTAGCCCCAGATACGCAGTATTTT. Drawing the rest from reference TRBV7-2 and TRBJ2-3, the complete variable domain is GAGVSQSPSNKVTEKGKDVELRCDPISGHTALYWYRQSLGQGLEFLIYFQGNSAPDKSGLPSDRFSAERTGGSVSTLTIQRTQQEDSAVYLCASSLVVAPDTQYFGPGTRLTVL.

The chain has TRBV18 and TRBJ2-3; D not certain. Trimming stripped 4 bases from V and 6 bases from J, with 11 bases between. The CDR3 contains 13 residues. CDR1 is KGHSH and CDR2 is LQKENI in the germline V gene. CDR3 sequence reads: CASSHENEDTQYF. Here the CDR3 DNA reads TGTGCCAGCTCACACGAAAATGAGGATACGCAGTATTTT.

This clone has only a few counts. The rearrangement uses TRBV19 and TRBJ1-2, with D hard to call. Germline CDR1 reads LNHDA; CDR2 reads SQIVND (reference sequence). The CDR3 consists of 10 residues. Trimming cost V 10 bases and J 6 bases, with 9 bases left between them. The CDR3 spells CAIRGDGYTF. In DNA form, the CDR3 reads TGTGCCATCCGGGGAGATGGCTACACCTTC.

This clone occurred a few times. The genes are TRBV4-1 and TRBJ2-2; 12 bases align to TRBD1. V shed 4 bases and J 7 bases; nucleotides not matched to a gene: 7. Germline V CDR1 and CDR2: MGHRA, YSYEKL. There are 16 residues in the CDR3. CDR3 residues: CASSPGDRGLGGELFF. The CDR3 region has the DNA TGCGCCAGCAGCCCTGGGGACAGGGGGCTTGGCGGGGAGCTGTTTTTT.